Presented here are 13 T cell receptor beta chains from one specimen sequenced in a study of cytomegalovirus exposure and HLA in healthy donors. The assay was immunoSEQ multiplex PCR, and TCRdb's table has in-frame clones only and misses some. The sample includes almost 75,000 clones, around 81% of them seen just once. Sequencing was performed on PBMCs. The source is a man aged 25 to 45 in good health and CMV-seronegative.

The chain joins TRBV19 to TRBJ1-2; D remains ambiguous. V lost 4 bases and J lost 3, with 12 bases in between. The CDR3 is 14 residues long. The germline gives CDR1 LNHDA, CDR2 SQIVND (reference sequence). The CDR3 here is CASSKITRDYGYTF. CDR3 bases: TGTGCCAGTAGTAAAATCACGAGGGACTATGGCTACACCTTC.

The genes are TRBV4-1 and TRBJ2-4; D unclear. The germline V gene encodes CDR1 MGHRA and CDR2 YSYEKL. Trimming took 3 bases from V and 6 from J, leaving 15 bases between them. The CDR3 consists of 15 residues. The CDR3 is CASSQIEYNGNIQYF. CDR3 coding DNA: TGCGCCAGCAGCCAGATAGAGTATAACGGAAACATTCAGTACTTC.

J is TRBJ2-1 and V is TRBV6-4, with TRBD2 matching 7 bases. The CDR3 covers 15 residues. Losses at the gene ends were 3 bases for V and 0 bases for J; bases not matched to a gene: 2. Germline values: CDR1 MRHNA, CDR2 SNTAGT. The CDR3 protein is CASSESGGSYNEQFF. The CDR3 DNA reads TGTGCCAGCAGTGAATCGGGAGGCTCCTACAATGAGCAGTTCTTC.

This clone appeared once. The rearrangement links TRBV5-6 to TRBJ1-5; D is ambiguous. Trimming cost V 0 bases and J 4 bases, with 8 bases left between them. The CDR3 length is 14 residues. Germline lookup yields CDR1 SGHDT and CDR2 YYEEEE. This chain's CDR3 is CASSLGQANQPQHF. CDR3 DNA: TGTGCCAGCAGCTTGGGGCAGGCAAATCAGCCCCAGCATTTT.

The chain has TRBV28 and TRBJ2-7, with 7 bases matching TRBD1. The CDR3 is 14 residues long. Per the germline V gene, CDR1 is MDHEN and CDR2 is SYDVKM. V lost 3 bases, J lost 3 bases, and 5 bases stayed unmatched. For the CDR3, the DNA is TGTGCCAGCAGTTTGGAGACAGGGAACTACGAGCAGTACTTC. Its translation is CASSLETGNYEQYF.

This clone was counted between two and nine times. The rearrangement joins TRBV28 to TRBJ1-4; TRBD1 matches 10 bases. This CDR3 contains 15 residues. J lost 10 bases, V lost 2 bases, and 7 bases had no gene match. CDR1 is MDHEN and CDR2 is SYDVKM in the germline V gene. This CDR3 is CASSLMGQGLPKLFF. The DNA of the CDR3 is TGTGCCAGCAGTTTAATGGGACAGGGGCTCCCAAAACTGTTTTTT. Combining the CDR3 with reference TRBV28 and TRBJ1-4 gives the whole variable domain DVKVTQSSRYLVKRTGEKVFLECVQDMDHENMFWYRQDPGLGLRLIYFSYDVKMKEKGDIPEGYSVSREKKERFSLILESASTNQTSMYLCASSLMGQGLPKLFFGSGTQLSVL.

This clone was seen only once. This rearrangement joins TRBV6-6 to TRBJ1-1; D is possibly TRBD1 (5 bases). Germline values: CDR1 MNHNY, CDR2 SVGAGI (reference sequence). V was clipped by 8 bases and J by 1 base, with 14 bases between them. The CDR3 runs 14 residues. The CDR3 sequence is CASGDSRGNTEAFF. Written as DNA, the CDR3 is TGTGCCAGCGGGGACTCTCGGGGGAACACTGAAGCTTTCTTT.

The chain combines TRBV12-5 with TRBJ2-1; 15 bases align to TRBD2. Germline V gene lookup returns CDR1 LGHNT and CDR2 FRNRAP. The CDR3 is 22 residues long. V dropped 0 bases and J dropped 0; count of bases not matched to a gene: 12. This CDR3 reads CASGLVPTGLAGGGPSYNEQFF. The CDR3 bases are TGTGCTAGTGGTTTGGTCCCGACCGGACTAGCGGGAGGGGGTCCCTCCTACAATGAGCAGTTCTTC.

CDR3 sequence: CASSGDRGLDYGYTF. The CDR3 bases are TGTGCCAGCAGTGGGGACAGGGGGCTAGACTATGGCTACACCTTC. The chain has TRBV2 and TRBJ1-2, with 12 bases that match TRBD1. This CDR3 has 15 amino acids. The junction had 3 bases not matched to a gene; V was cut back by 4 bases and J by 3 bases. Germline loops: CDR1 SNHLY, CDR2 FYNNEI.

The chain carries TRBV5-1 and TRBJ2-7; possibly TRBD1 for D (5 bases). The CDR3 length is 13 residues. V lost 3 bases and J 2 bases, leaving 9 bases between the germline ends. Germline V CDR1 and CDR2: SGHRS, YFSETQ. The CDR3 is CASSSGRAYEQYF. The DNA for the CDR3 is TGCGCCAGCAGCTCCGGCAGGGCCTACGAGCAGTACTTC. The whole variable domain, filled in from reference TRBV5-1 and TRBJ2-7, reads KAGVTQTPRYLIKTRGQQVTLSCSPISGHRSVSWYQQTPGQGLQFLFEYFSETQRNKGNFPGRFSGRQFSNSRSEMNVSTLELGDSALYLCASSSGRAYEQYFGPGTRLTVT.

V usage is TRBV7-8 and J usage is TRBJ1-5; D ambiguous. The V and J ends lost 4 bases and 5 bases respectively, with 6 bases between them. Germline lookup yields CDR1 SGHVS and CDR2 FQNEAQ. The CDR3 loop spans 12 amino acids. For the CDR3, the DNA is TGTGCCAGCAGCTCCCCTGATCAGCCCCAGCATTTT. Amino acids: CASSSPDQPQHF.

CDR3 loop: CASSLRTGYNEQFF. CDR3 sequence (DNA): TGTGCCAGCAGCTTACGGACAGGGTATAATGAGCAGTTCTTC. This chain connects TRBV7-8 to TRBJ2-1; 8 nucleotides agree with TRBD1. CDR3 length equals 14 residues. Germline lookup yields CDR1 SGHVS and CDR2 FQNEAQ. V lost 2 bases to trimming and J lost 7 bases; unmatched junction nucleotides: 4.

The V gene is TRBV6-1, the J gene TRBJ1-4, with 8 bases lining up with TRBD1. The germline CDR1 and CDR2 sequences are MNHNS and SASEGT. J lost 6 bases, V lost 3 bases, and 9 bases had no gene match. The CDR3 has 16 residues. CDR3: CASSDSQGGADEKLFF. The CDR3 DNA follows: TGTGCCAGCAGTGATTCACAGGGGGGCGCGGATGAAAAACTGTTTTTT.